The 21 T cell receptor beta chains presented below share a single source sample, sequenced in a study of shared clonotypes between healthy human individuals. The table came from immunoSEQ multiplex PCR; TCRdb's copy has only in-frame clones and leaves some out. This sample has roughly 2.2 million clones; 80% to 95% occur once, and the top ten carry 0.39%. The sample comprised naive CD4+ T cells from PBMCs. Noted subset: CD45RA+ positively selected. The source of these receptors is a man aged 18 to 29 in good health. Some clones in this sample may be carry-over from other donors' samples.

This rearrangement joins TRBV7-2 to TRBJ1-1; 7 nucleotides agree with TRBD1. V shed 5 bases and J 4 bases; nucleotides not matched to a gene: 22. The CDR3 covers 19 residues. Looked up from germline, CDR1 is SGHTA and CDR2 is FQGNSA. As DNA, the CDR3 is TGTGCCAGCAGCGCCCCGAGGGGGCTGACTCTCTTAGGGAGCACTGAAGCTTTCTTT. Translated: CASSAPRGLTLLGSTEAFF.

The V and J genes are TRBV5-1 and TRBJ2-6, with no clear D. Germline V gene data show CDR1 as SGHRS and CDR2 as YFSETQ. The CDR3 loop spans 16 amino acids. Trimming took 4 bases from V and 0 from J, leaving 11 bases between them. CDR3 region: CASSPRRSSGANVLTF. CDR3 DNA sequence: TGCGCCAGCAGCCCCCGTCGGAGCTCTGGGGCCAACGTCCTGACTTTC.

With respect to this clone: Additional DNA sequences in this sample encode the identical CDR3. The gene calls are TRBV6-1 and TRBJ1-4; 7 nucleotides agree with TRBD1. This CDR3 is 14 amino acids long. CDR1 and CDR2 from the germline V gene are MNHNS and SASEGT. V gave up 8 bases and J gave up 0 bases; unmatched junction bases: 3. CDR3 in amino acids: CASGTGATNEKLFF. CDR3 bases: TGTGCCAGCGGAACAGGGGCAACTAATGAAAAACTGTTTTTT.

The chain employs TRBV25-1 and TRBJ1-1; 8 nucleotides match TRBD1. The trim removed 6 bases at V and 1 base at J, leaving 7 bases unmatched. The CDR3 contains 15 residues. Germline V gene lookup returns CDR1 MGHDK and CDR2 SYGVNS. The CDR3 DNA reads as TGTGCCAGCAGGATCAGCGGGACAGGGAACACTGAAGCTTTCTTT. Protein sequence: CASRISGTGNTEAFF.

The rearrangement links TRBV4-2 to TRBJ2-7, with 9 positions matching TRBD1. Germline CDR1 LGHNA, CDR2 YNFKEQ. This CDR3 spans 15 amino acids. V was pared by 6 bases and J by 0 bases, with 6 bases of the junction left unmatched. The CDR3 DNA reads as TGTGCCAGCAGTCCCCGGGACAGGGACTCCTACGAGCAGTACTTC. The encoded protein is CASSPRDRDSYEQYF.

J is TRBJ2-5 and V is TRBV27, with 8 bases lining up with TRBD2. This CDR3 has 14 residues. With V trimmed by 5 bases and J by 4 bases, 6 bases remained unmatched. The germline gives CDR1 MNHEY, CDR2 SMNVEV (reference sequence). The CDR3 region is CASSSGRFRETQYF. DNA of the CDR3: TGTGCCAGCAGTAGCGGGAGATTTAGAGAGACCCAGTACTTC.

This clone has more than one count but fewer than ten. V gene TRBV6-6 combines with J gene TRBJ1-4, with D tentatively TRBD1 (5 bases). The CDR3 contains 13 residues. V dropped 5 bases and J dropped 8 bases, with 12 bases sitting between them. CDR1 and CDR2 (germline): MNHNY, SVGAGI (reference sequence). CDR3 sequence reads: CASSDGTGEKLFF. CDR3 sequence (DNA): TGTGCCAGCAGTGACGGGACGGGAGAAAAACTGTTTTTT.

The chain joins TRBV19 to TRBJ2-7; TRBD2 agrees at 11 bases. CDR3 size: 13 residues. Trimming removed 9 bases from V and 2 bases from J; junction bases left unmatched: 3. The germline V gene encodes CDR1 LNHDA and CDR2 SQIVND (reference sequence). The CDR3 coding sequence is TGTGCCAGCGGACTAGCGGGCACCTACGAGCAGTACTTC. This translates into CASGLAGTYEQYF.

The V call is TRBV12-5, the J call TRBJ1-1; the D gene is possibly TRBD1 (5 bases). In germline, CDR1 is LGHNT, CDR2 FRNRAP. The CDR3 consists of 14 residues. Trimming removed 2 bases at V and 7 bases at J, with 14 bases between. As DNA, the CDR3 is TGTGCTAGTGGTTTGTCAGGGCATTCGGGTGAAGCTTTCTTT. This codes for CASGLSGHSGEAFF.

The rearrangement links TRBV7-5 to TRBJ1-2. TRBV7-5 is deemed a pseudogene. The CDR3 has 12 amino acids. The CDR3 spells CARSDPVYGYTF. The CDR3 DNA sequence: TGTGCCAGAAGCGACCCTGTCTATGGCTACACCTTC.

This sequence joins TRBV18 and TRBJ2-7; D is undetermined. Germline V gene data show CDR1 as KGHSH and CDR2 as LQKENI. The length of the CDR3 is 15 residues. The V and J ends lost 0 bases and 0 bases respectively, with 9 bases between them. The CDR3 sequence is CASSPPGPISYEQYF. The CDR3 coding sequence is TGTGCCAGCTCACCACCGGGTCCCATCTCCTACGAGCAGTACTTC.

The genes are TRBV19 and TRBJ2-3, with D unresolved. V was shortened by 5 bases and J by 6 bases, with 15 bases between the two germline ends. There are 14 residues in the CDR3. Germline CDR1 LNHDA, CDR2 SQIVND (reference sequence). This CDR3 is CASSPYGLRDTQYF. The DNA of the CDR3 is TGTGCCAGTAGTCCTTATGGCCTGAGGGATACGCAGTATTTT.

The chain is built from TRBV5-4 and TRBJ2-3; D is unclear. Germline lookup yields CDR1 SGHNT and CDR2 YYREEE (reference sequence). The V gene lost 4 bases and the J gene lost 4 bases, with 19 bases spanning the gap. CDR3 length equals 16 residues. The CDR3 region has the DNA TGTGCCAGCAGCCGACCATCGGTAACGTGGGCAGATACGCAGTATTTT. Its protein product is CASSRPSVTWADTQYF.

The chain couples TRBV5-1 to TRBJ2-7; 11 bases are a match to TRBD2. Per germline, CDR1 SGHRS and CDR2 YFSETQ. The CDR3 loop spans 16 amino acids. V was clipped by 4 bases and J by 2 bases; unmatched bases: 8. The CDR3 here is CASSGGLADVPYEQYF. The CDR3 DNA sequence: TGCGCCAGCAGCGGGGGACTAGCGGATGTACCCTACGAGCAGTACTTC.

J is TRBJ1-2 and V is TRBV11-2, with 7 bases that match TRBD1. Germline V gene sequence: CDR1 SGHAT, CDR2 FQNNGV. The CDR3 sequence is 13 residues long. V lost 5 bases to trimming and J lost 8 bases; unmatched junction nucleotides: 8. Here the CDR3 reads CASSQTGNPGYTF. The CDR3 DNA is TGTGCCAGCAGCCAGACAGGGAATCCCGGCTACACCTTC.

The chain uses TRBV7-9 and TRBJ1-5, with unresolved D. The CDR3 totals 14 residues. V was pared by 3 bases and J by 0 bases, with 6 bases between. Per the germline V gene, CDR1 is SEHNR and CDR2 is FQNEAQ (reference sequence). The CDR3 bases are TGTGCCAGCAGCTTGGCAAATAGCAATCAGCCCCAGCATTTT. Protein product: CASSLANSNQPQHF.

V gene TRBV28 combines with J gene TRBJ2-1; perhaps TRBD1 as D (5 bases). CDR1 and CDR2 (germline): MDHEN, SYDVKM. The CDR3 has 16 amino acids. Trimming cost V 6 bases and J 8 bases, with 23 bases left between them. The DNA for the CDR3 is TGTGCCAGCAGCCGCCTCACATCCGTGACAGTTCATGAGCAGTTCTTC. Translating gives CASSRLTSVTVHEQFF.

The chain recombines TRBV30 with TRBJ1-6; 7 bases are shared with TRBD1. CDR1 is GTSNPN and CDR2 is SVGIG in the germline V gene (reference sequence). V lost 1 base to trimming and J lost 5 bases; unmatched junction nucleotides: 8. The CDR3 contains 16 residues. DNA of the CDR3: TGTGCCTGGAGTGGGGACAGTCCGAGAAATAATTCACCCCTCCACTTT. It specifies CAWSGDSPRNNSPLHF.

The rearrangement joins TRBV5-1 to TRBJ1-1; TRBD1 is a possible D gene (5 bases). There are 14 residues in the CDR3. CDR1 SGHRS and CDR2 YFSETQ come from the germline V gene. Trimming removed 1 base at V and 1 base at J, with 8 bases between. This CDR3 reads CASSLNGANTEAFF. The CDR3, as DNA: TGCGCCAGCAGCTTGAATGGGGCGAACACTGAAGCTTTCTTT.

This chain links TRBV18 with TRBJ1-3; D is unresolved. CDR1 is KGHSH and CDR2 is LQKENI in the germline V gene. The V and J ends lost 3 bases and 0 bases respectively, with 6 bases between them. The CDR3 contains 14 residues. The CDR3 loop reads CASSPGFSGNTIYF. The CDR3 DNA is TGTGCCAGCTCACCGGGATTCTCTGGAAACACCATATATTTT.

The rearrangement uses TRBV10-3 and TRBJ2-3; TRBD2 aligns across 8 bases. This CDR3 has 16 amino acids. The germline V gene encodes CDR1 ENHRY and CDR2 SYGVKD. After removal of 0 bases from V and 1 base from J, the junction contained 3 bases not matched to a gene. Written as DNA, the CDR3 is TGTGCCATCAGTGAGTCGGGTAGCGGGGGCACAGATACGCAGTATTTT. This encodes CAISESGSGGTDTQYF.